This T cell receptor (beta chain) was profiled in a study of T cells in Graves' hyperthyroidism and ophthalmopathy. It was RNA transcripts that yielded the amplified TCR beta CDR3 regions. A set of HTBI primers served as the primers for a first-round RT-PCR of the TCR CDR3. TCRdb reanalysed the multiplex PCR reads using MiXCR and keeps one entry per CDR3 protein. The sample includes 270,000 or so distinct CDR3 sequences, nearly 15% of them seen just once. This clonotype was observed many times. V shed 6 bases and J shed 6 bases, with 15 bases lying between them. CDR1 and CDR2 from the germline V gene are SNHLY and FYNNEI. The CDR3 sequence is 13 residues long.

The TCR comes from a woman aged 50 to 65 with Graves' hyperthyroidism that later progressed to Graves' ophthalmopathy. The J gene is TRBJ2-7, the V gene TRBV2; perhaps TRBD2 as D (6 bases). The sequencing sample was made of blood. The CDR3: CASRLMGGGEQYF. CDR3 nucleotides: TGTGCCAGCAGGCTGATGGGGGGAGGCGAGCAGTACTTC. The full variable domain, completed using reference TRBV2 and TRBJ2-7, is EPEVTQTPSHQVTQMGQEVILRCVPISNHLYFYWYRQILGQKVEFLVSFYNNEISEKSEIFDDQFSVERPDGSNFTLKIRSTKLEDSAMYFCASRLMGGGEQYFGPGTRLTVT.